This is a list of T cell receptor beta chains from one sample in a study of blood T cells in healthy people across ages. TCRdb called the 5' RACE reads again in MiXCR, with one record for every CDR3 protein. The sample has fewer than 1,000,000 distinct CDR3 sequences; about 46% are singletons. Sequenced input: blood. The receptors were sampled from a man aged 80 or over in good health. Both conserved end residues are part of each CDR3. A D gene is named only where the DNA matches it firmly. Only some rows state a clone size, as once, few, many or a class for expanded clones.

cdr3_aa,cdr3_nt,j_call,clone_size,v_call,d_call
CASSGGYNQPQHF,TGCGCCAGCAGTGGGGGATACAATCAGCCCCAGCATTTT,TRBJ1-5,few,TRBV27,.
CASSLGGGDLYEQYF,TGTGCCAGCAGTTTAGGGGGGGGCGATTTGTACGAGCAGTACTTC,TRBJ2-7,few,TRBV12-3/TRBV12-4,.
CASSFQGGVTEAFF,TGTGCCAGCAGCTTCCAGGGCGGCGTCACTGAAGCTTTCTTT,TRBJ1-1,.,TRBV7-9,.
CASSPESVSGGYTF,TGCGCCAGCAGCCCAGAGTCGGTATCCGGTGGCTACACCTTC,TRBJ1-2,.,TRBV4-1,.
CASSLPPAAGTEAFF,TGCGCCAGCAGCCTCCCGCCCGCGGCCGGCACTGAAGCTTTCTTT,TRBJ1-1,.,TRBV5-1,.
CARSLTRLRTDTQYF,TGTGCCAGGAGCTTAACCCGACTCCGCACAGATACGCAGTATTTT,TRBJ2-3,.,TRBV7-9,.
CASSWGLAGVSNEQFF,TGTGCCAGCAGCTGGGGACTAGCGGGAGTATCCAATGAGCAGTTCTTC,TRBJ2-1,once,TRBV7-9,TRBD2
CASSQPETQYF,TGTGCCAGCAGCCAACCGGAGACCCAGTACTTC,TRBJ2-5,.,TRBV3-1,.
CASSFLGASDTQYF,TGTGCCAGCAGTTTCCTCGGGGCCTCAGATACGCAGTATTTT,TRBJ2-3,.,TRBV6-5,.
CASLSPNQPQHF,TGTGCCAGCCTGTCGCCGAATCAGCCCCAGCATTTT,TRBJ1-5,.,TRBV28,.
CASSLAMGSSHEQYF,TGTGCCAGCAGCTTAGCGATGGGTAGTTCCCACGAGCAGTACTTC,TRBJ2-7,.,TRBV7-2,.
CAASGNRLETQYF,TGCGCCGCTAGCGGTAACCGCCTGGAGACCCAGTACTTC,TRBJ2-5,few,TRBV10-2,TRBD2
CASSLQDRGLGYTF,TGTGCCAGCAGCCTACAGGACAGGGGGCTCGGCTACACCTTC,TRBJ1-2,few,TRBV5-6,TRBD1
CSAREASGTYNEQFF,TGCAGTGCTAGAGAAGCTAGCGGGACTTACAATGAGCAGTTCTTC,TRBJ2-1,.,TRBV20-1,TRBD2
CASILSGGGSTDTQYF,TGTGCCAGCATCCTATCCGGCGGGGGCTCCACAGATACGCAGTATTTT,TRBJ2-3,.,TRBV7-9,.
CASSDPLGTSGLLRQFF,TGTGCCAGCAGTGATCCACTCGGGACTAGCGGCCTGCTACGGCAGTTCTTC,TRBJ2-1,.,TRBV25-1,TRBD2
CASREGDQPQHF,TGTGCCAGCAGGGAGGGGGATCAGCCCCAGCATTTT,TRBJ1-5,.,TRBV28,.
CSARRPMAGDETQYF,TGCAGTGCTAGACGTCCCATGGCGGGAGATGAGACCCAGTACTTC,TRBJ2-5,few,TRBV20-1,TRBD2
CASSSTKRDRGRNEQFF,TGTGCCAGCAGCTCCACGAAACGGGACAGGGGGCGGAATGAGCAGTTCTTC,TRBJ2-1,few,TRBV5-6,TRBD1
CASSLAAGSLAKNIQYF,TGTGCCAGCAGCCTTGCGGCCGGCAGCTTAGCCAAAAACATTCAGTACTTC,TRBJ2-4,.,TRBV28,.
CASTRDRMVETQYF,TGTGCCAGCACCCGGGACAGGATGGTGGAGACCCAGTACTTC,TRBJ2-5,.,TRBV6-1,TRBD1
CASSGGLAGETQYF,TGTGCCAGCAGTGGGGGACTAGCAGGAGAGACCCAGTACTTC,TRBJ2-5,.,TRBV12-3/TRBV12-4,TRBD2
CASSLNQGTAQHF,TGTGCCAGCAGTTTAAATCAGGGTACAGCCCAGCATTTT,TRBJ1-5,once,TRBV12-3/TRBV12-4,.
CASSSSTFPYNEQFF,TGTGCCAGCAGCTCTAGCACTTTCCCATACAATGAGCAGTTCTTC,TRBJ2-1,.,TRBV7-2,.
CASSWGGSELSYEQYF,TGTGCCAGCAGCTGGGGGGGGAGCGAATTATCCTACGAGCAGTACTTC,TRBJ2-7,few,TRBV9,TRBD2
CASSPTRGQGSNEQYF,TGTGCCAGCAGCCCCACTCGTGGACAGGGGTCGAACGAGCAGTACTTC,TRBJ2-7,.,TRBV11-2,TRBD1
CASSLSVQGVDTQYF,TGTGCCAGCAGTTTATCGGTCCAGGGAGTAGATACGCAGTATTTT,TRBJ2-3,.,TRBV27,.
CSARPQNYEQYF,TGCAGTGCTAGGCCTCAGAACTACGAGCAGTACTTC,TRBJ2-7,.,TRBV20-1,.
CASTGELVAEYNEQFF,TGTGCCAGCACGGGCGAACTAGTGGCGGAGTACAATGAGCAGTTCTTC,TRBJ2-1,.,TRBV2,.
CASKSNVAGVKDTQYF,TGTGCCAGCAAATCTAACGTCGCGGGAGTAAAAGATACGCAGTATTTT,TRBJ2-3,.,TRBV12-3/TRBV12-4,TRBD2
CASSDSLQGVETQYF,TGTGCCAGCAGTGATTCGTTACAGGGGGTGGAGACCCAGTACTTC,TRBJ2-5,.,TRBV25-1,TRBD1
CASSEYKGGVTGELFF,TGTGCCAGCAGTGAATATAAAGGAGGGGTTACCGGGGAGCTGTTTTTT,TRBJ2-2,.,TRBV25-1,.
CASSSLAGYTDTQYF,TGTGCCAGCAGTTCGCTAGCGGGTTACACAGATACGCAGTATTTT,TRBJ2-3,few,TRBV12-3/TRBV12-4,TRBD2
CASRLTGAHSPLHF,TGTGCCAGCAGGCTTACAGGGGCTCATTCACCCCTCCACTTT,TRBJ1-6,.,TRBV12-3/TRBV12-4,TRBD1
CASRLQGASDGYTF,TGTGCCAGCAGATTACAGGGGGCGTCTGACGGCTACACCTTC,TRBJ1-2,few,TRBV6-1,TRBD1
CASSLWGRTGANVLTF,TGTGCCAGCAGTTTATGGGGTCGGACTGGGGCCAACGTCCTGACTTTC,TRBJ2-6,few,TRBV28,.
CASSDSGGGTDTQYF,TGTGCCAGCAGTGACAGCGGGGGCGGCACAGATACGCAGTATTTT,TRBJ2-3,.,TRBV6-4,TRBD2
CASSDASEQYF,TGCGCCAGCAGTGATGCTAGCGAGCAGTACTTC,TRBJ2-7,few,TRBV10-2,.
CASSPNRVAVSGYTF,TGTGCCAGCTCACCAAATCGGGTGGCAGTGAGTGGCTACACCTTC,TRBJ1-2,.,TRBV18,.
CACRRWEGEQFF,TGTGCCTGTCGAAGGTGGGAGGGTGAGCAGTTCTTC,TRBJ2-1,few,TRBV30,TRBD2
CSVTEQKITDMQYF,TGCAGCGTGACGGAACAGAAAATAACAGATATGCAGTATTTT,TRBJ2-3,once,TRBV29-1,.
CASSLAGGPIEQFF,TGTGCCAGCAGTCTAGCGGGAGGGCCGATTGAGCAGTTCTTC,TRBJ2-1,few,TRBV12-3/TRBV12-4,TRBD2